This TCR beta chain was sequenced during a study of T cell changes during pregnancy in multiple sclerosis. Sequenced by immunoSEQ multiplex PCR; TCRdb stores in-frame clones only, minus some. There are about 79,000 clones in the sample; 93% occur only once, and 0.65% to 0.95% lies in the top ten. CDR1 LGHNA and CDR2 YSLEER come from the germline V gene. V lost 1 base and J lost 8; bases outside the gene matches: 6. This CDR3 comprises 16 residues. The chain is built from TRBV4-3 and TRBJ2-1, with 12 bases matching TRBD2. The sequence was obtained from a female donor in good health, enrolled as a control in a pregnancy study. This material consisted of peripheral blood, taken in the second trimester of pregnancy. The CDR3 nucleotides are TGCGCCAGCAGCCAAGTGCCTAGCGGGGGGGCCGATGAGCAGTTCTTC. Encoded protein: CASSQVPSGGADEQFF.